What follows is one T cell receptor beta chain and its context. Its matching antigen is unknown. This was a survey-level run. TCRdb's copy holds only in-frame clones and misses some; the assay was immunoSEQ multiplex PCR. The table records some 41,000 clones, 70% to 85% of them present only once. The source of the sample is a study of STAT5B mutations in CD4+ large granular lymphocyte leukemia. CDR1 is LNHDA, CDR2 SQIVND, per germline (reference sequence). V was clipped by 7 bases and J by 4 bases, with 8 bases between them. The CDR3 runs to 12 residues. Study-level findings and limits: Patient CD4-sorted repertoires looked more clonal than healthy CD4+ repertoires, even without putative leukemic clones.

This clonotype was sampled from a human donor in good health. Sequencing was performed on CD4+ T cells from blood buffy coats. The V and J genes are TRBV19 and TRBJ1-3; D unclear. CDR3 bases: TGTGCCAGTACCGGACCCGGAAACACCATATATTTT. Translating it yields CASTGPGNTIYF.